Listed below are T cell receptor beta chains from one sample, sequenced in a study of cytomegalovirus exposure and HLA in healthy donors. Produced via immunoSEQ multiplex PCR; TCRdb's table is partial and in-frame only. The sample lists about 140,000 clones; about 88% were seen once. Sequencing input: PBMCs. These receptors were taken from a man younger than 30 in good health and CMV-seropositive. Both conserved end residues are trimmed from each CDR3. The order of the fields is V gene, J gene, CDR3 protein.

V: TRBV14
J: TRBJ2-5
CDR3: ASSRSPSGEETQY

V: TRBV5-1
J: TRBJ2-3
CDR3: ASSSLAGGTDTQY

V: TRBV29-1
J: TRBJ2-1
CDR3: SVVLAGGQGNEQF

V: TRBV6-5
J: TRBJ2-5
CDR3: ASSYGQGSPQETQY

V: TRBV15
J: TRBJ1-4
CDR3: ATSRDQATVRNEKLF

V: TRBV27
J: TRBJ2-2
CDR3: ASRFGAGELF

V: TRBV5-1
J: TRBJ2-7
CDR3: ASSLAARTGLYEQY

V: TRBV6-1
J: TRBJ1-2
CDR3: ASRVVSYGYT

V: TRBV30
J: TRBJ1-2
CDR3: AWIKGHLDRDGYT

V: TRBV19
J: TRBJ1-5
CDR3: ASSIDWTAYSNQPQH

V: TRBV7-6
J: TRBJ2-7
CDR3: ASSFRTSGSYEQY

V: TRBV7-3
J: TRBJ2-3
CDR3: ASSFDRTSTDTQY

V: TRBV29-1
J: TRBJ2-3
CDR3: SVAGSLGAIYTDTQY

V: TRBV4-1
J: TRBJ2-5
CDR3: ASSQDGLVGGETQY

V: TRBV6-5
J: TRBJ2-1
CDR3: ASSRDTSPYNEQF

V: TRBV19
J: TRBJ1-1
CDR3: ASSKGTGTTEAF

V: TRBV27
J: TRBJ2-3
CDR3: ASSLMREKTGDTQY

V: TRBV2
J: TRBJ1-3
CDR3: ASSEMGRRNTIY

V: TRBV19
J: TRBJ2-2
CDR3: ASNGLGQGAGELF

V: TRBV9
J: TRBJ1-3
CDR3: ASSVGAAPTISGNTIY

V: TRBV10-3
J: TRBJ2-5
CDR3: AISEREGRGETQY

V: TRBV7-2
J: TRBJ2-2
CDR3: ASSRPGDTGELF

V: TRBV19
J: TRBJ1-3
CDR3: ASIGGPSGNTIY

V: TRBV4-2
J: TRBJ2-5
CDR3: ASSLTQGEETQY

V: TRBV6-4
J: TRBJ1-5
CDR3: ASSQVLGGQPQH

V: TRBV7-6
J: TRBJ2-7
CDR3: ASSFGGIGEQY

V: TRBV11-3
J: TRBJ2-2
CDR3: ASSPGWFNTGELF

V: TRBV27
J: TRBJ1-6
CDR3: ASRLGQGEVSSYNSPLH

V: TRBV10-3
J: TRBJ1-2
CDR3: AISGQGRGYT

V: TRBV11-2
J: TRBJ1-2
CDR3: ASSPAGGYGYT

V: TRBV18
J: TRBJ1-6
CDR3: ASSAGVPPLH

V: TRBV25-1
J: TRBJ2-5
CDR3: ASTKPLRGGPETQY

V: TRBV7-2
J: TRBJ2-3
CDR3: ASSLNGGADTQY

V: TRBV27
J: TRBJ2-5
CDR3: ASSSLAQVEETQY

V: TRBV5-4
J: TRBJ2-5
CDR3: ASSLGGGQETQY

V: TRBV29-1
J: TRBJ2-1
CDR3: SVRTGAYNEQF

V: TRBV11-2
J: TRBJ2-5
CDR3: ASSFRWARETQY

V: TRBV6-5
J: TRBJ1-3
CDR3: ASSYDRHSGNTIY

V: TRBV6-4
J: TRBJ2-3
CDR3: ASSEQETDTQY

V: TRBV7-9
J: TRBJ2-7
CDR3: ASSPSGRAYEQY

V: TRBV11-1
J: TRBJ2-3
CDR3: ASSLEEGSPYKDTQY

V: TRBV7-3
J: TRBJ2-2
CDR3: ASSFGVDTGELF

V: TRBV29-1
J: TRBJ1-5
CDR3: SVVDGGEEQPQH

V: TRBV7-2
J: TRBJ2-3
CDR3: ASSLQGTSGGDTQY

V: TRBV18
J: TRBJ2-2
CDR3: ASSPTPTFTGELF

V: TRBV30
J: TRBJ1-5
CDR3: ASGLQGNQPQH

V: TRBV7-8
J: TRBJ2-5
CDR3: ASSPTHGRSQETQY

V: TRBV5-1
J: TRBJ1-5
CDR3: ASSLDGDNQPQH